This TCR beta chain came from a study of OX40 agonist ivuxolimab in advanced cancers. Study-wide results and limits: Dosing at 0.1 to 3.0 mg/kg was accompanied by clonal expansion of CD4+ and CD8+ blood T cells by week 6. The authors also found low normalized T-cell clonal expansion in some nonresponders.

In the case of this clone: Its antigen is not identified.

Some clones are missing from TCRdb's copy, which holds only in-frame ones; the method was immunoSEQ multiplex PCR. Of about 73,000 clones in the sample, around 90% were seen once. Researchers took blood at baseline, on cycle 4 day 1, and on cycle 7 day 1. CDR3 length: 17 residues. The germline gives CDR1 ENHRY, CDR2 SYGVKD. V was pared by 2 bases and J by 0 bases, with 15 bases between. The V gene is TRBV10-3, the J gene TRBJ2-3, with D perhaps matching TRBD1 or TRBD2 (6 bases each). The material was CD4+ or CD8+ T cells sorted from blood, obtained in a trial of the OX40 agonist ivuxolimab. This receptor was obtained from an adult with an advanced solid tumor such as melanoma, head and neck, liver or kidney cancer. The CDR3 here is CAISERGRTRSTDTQYF. The CDR3 bases are TGTGCCATCAGTGAGAGGGGGAGGACCCGTAGCACAGATACGCAGTATTTT.